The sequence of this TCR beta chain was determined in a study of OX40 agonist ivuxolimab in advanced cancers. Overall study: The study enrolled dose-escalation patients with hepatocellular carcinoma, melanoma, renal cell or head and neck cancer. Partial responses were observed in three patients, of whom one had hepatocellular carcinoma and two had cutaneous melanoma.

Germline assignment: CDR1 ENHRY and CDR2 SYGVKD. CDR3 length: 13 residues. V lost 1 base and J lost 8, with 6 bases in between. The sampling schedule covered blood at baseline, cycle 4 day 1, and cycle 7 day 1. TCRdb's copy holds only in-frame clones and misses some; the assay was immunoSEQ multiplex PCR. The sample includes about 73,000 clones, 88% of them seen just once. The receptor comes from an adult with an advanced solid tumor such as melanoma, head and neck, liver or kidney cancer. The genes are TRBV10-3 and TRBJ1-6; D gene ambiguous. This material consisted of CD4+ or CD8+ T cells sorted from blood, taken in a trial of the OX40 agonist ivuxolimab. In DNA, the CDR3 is TGTGCCATCAGTGAGTTACGCGATTCACCCCTCCACTTT. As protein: CAISELRDSPLHF.